This entry concerns a single TCR beta chain. The target antigen is unknown. The data belong to a study of regulatory T cells in long-lasting Graves disease. Study-wide background: Those with persistent Graves' disease had received antithyroid drugs for over 5 years with positive TSH receptor antibodies.

Assembly of TCR beta libraries relied on iRepertoire HTBI primers together with Arm-PCR of CDR3 regions. TCRdb ran MiXCR on the multiplex PCR reads and lists one entry per CDR3 protein. Among roughly 700,000 distinct CDR3 sequences listed, about 30% were seen once. Study findings and constraints: Gene preferences differed: TRBV28, TRBJ1-2, TRBJ2-5 in persistent cases. Having only a small sample size may have limited accuracy.

Time point denoted: persistent/refractory GD, antithyroid drugs over 5 years with positive TRAb. Scientists built the TCR library using RNA that was extracted from PBMCs. This CDR3 spans 15 amino acids. Looked up from germline, CDR1 is SGHRS and CDR2 is YFSETQ. Trimming took 0 bases from V and 1 from J, leaving 5 bases between them. The source was peripheral blood mononuclear cells (PBMCs), collected when the disease was refractory, from a patient treated with antithyroid drugs. The chain carries TRBV5-1 and TRBJ2-6; unclear D gene. The TCR comes from a female donor with Graves disease. CDR3 in amino acids: CASSLGESGANVLTF. The CDR3 nucleotides read TGCGCCAGCAGCTTGGGCGAGTCTGGGGCCAACGTCCTGACTTTC.